The 3 T cell receptor beta chains below come from one sample, sequenced in a study of monozygotic twins with inflammatory bowel disease. TCRdb re-called the 5' RACE reads; one entry per CDR3 protein, DNA not given. Here the sample table reports more than 300,000 distinct CDR3 sequences. The sample was blood. The source is a human donor with ulcerative colitis or Crohn's disease, or a healthy co-twin of an affected twin (not recorded which).

This sequence joins TRBV24-1 and TRBJ2-3. CDR1 and CDR2 from the germline V gene are KGHDR and SFDVKD. The CDR3 runs 12 residues. CDR3 protein: CATSAGTDTQYF.

The V call is TRBV28, the J call TRBJ2-7; TCRdb indicates TRBD1, and absent DNA this call remains unverified. CDR3 length: 13 residues. Germline V gene lookup returns CDR1 MDHEN and CDR2 SYDVKM. The CDR3 spells CASSPQSSYEQYF.

This chain connects TRBV3-1 to TRBJ1-6; TCRdb names TRBD1, which stays unverified in the absence of DNA. In germline, CDR1 is LGHDT, CDR2 YNNKEL (reference sequence). The CDR3 consists of 16 residues. This CDR3 is CASSLNRPGISSPLHF.